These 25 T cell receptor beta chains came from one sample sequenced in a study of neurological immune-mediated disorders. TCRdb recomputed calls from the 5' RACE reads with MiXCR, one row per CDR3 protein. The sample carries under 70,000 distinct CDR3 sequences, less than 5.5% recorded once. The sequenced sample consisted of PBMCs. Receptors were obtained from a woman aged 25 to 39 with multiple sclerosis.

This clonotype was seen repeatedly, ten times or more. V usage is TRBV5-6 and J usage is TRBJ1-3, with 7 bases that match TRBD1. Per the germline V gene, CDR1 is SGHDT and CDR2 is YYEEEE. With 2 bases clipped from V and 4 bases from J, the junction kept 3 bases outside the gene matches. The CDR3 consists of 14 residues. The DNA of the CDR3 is TGTGCCAGCAGCTTCGACAGGGCAGGAAACACCATATATTTT. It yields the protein CASSFDRAGNTIYF.

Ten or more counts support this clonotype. CDR3: CASSPGGYRGEETQYF. CDR3 nucleotide sequence: TGCGCCAGCAGCCCGGGGGGATACCGAGGGGAAGAGACCCAGTACTTC. This chain uses TRBV5-1 with TRBJ2-5; TRBD2 matches 7 bases. The V and J ends lost 4 bases and 3 bases, in that order; junction bases with no gene match: 12. CDR1 is SGHRS and CDR2 is YFSETQ in the germline V gene. This CDR3 contains 16 residues. The full variable domain, its missing parts supplied by reference TRBV5-1 and TRBJ2-5, is KAGVTQTPRYLIKTRGQQVTLSCSPISGHRSVSWYQQTPGQGLQFLFEYFSETQRNKGNFPGRFSGRQFSNSRSEMNVSTLELGDSALYLCASSPGGYRGEETQYFGPGTRLLVL.

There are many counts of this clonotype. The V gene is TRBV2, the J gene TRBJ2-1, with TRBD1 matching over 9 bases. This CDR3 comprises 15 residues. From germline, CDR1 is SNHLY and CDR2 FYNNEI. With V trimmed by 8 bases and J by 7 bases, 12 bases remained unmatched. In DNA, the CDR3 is TGTGCCAGCTTACGGGACAGGGCAAATAAGAATGAGCAGTTCTTC. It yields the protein CASLRDRANKNEQFF.

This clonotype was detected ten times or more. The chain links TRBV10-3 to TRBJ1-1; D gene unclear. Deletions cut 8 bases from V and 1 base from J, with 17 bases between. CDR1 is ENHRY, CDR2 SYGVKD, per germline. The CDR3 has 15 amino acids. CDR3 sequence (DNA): TGTGCCATCGGGGTTCTGGATTCCGGGAACACTGAAGCTTTCTTT. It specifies CAIGVLDSGNTEAFF.

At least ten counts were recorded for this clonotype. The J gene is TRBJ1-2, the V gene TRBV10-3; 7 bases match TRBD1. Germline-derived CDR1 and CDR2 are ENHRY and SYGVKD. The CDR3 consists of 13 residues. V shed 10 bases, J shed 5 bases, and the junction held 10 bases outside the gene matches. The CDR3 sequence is CATWITGEYGYTF. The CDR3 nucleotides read TGTGCCACCTGGATTACAGGGGAATATGGCTACACCTTC.

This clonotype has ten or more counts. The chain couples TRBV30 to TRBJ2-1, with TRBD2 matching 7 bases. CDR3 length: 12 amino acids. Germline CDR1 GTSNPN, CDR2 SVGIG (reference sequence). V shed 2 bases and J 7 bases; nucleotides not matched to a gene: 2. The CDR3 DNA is TGTGCCTGGAGTAGGGAGGGGAATGAGCAGTTCTTC. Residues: CAWSREGNEQFF.

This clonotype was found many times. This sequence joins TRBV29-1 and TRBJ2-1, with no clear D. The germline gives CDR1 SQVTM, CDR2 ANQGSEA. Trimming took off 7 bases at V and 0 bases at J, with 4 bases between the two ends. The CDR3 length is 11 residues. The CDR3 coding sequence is TGCAGCGCCTCCTCCTACAATGAGCAGTTCTTC. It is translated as CSASSYNEQFF.

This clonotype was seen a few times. The CDR3 DNA is TGTGCCAGCTCACCAAGGGAGGGAGTCCTGGGCACTGAAGCTTTCTTT. It translates to CASSPREGVLGTEAFF. The J gene is TRBJ1-1, the V gene TRBV18; no firm D call. V was clipped by 2 bases and J by 4 bases, with 17 bases between them. The CDR3 has 16 amino acids. Germline V gene data show CDR1 as KGHSH and CDR2 as LQKENI. The entire variable domain, with the rest obtained from reference TRBV18 and TRBJ1-1, is as follows: NAGVMQNPRHLVRRRGQEARLRCSPMKGHSHVYWYRQLPEEGLKFMVYLQKENIIDESGMPKERFSAEFPKEGPSILRIQQVVRGDSAAYFCASSPREGVLGTEAFFGQGTRLTVV.

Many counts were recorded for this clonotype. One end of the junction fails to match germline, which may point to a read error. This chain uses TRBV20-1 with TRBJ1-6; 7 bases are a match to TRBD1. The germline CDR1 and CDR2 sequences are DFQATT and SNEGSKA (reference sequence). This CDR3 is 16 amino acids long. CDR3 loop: CSARRDSGSYNSPLNF. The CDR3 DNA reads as TGCAGTGCCCGTCGGGACAGTGGCTCCTATAATTCACCCCTCAACTTT.

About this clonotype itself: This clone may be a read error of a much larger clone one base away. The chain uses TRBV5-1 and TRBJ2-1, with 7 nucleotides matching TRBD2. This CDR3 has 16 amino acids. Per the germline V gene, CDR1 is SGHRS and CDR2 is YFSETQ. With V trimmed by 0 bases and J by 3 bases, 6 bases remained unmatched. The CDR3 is CASSLVSSGLYNEQFF. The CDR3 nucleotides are TGCGCCAGCAGCTTGGTGTCTAGCGGACTCTACAATGAGCAGTTCTTC.

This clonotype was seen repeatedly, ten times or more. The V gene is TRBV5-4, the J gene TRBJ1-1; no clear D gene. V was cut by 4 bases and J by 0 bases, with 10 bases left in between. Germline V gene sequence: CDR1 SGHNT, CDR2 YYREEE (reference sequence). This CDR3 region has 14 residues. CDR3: CASSPGPMNTEAFF. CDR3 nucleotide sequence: TGTGCCAGCAGCCCTGGACCCATGAACACTGAAGCTTTCTTT.

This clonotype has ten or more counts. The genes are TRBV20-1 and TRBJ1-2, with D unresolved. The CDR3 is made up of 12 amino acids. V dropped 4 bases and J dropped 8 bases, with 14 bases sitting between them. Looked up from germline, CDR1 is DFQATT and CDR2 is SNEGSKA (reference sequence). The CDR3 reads CSATPQQAGYTF. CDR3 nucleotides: TGCAGTGCTACCCCGCAGCAAGCCGGCTACACCTTC.

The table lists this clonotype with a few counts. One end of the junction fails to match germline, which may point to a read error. The CDR3: CASSRLGRVDF. The CDR3 nucleotides read TGTGCCAGCAGTCGACTAGGACGGGTTGACTTC. The rearrangement joins TRBV12-3 or TRBV12-4 to TRBJ2-7, with D perhaps matching TRBD2 (6 bases). The CDR3 is 11 amino acids.

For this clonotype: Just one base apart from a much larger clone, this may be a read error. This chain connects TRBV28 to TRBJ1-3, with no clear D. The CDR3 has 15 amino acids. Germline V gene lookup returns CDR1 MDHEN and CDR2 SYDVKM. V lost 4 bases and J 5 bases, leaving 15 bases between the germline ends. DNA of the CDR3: TGTGCCAGCAGTTCGTCTAGGGAATCTAGAAACACCATATATTTT. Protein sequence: CASSSSRESRNTIYF. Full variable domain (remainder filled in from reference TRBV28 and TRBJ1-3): DVKVTQSSRYLVKRTGEKVFLECVQDMDHENMFWYRQDPGLGLRLIYFSYDVKMKEKGDIPEGYSVSREKKERFSLILESASTNQTSMYLCASSSSRESRNTIYFGEGSWLTVV.

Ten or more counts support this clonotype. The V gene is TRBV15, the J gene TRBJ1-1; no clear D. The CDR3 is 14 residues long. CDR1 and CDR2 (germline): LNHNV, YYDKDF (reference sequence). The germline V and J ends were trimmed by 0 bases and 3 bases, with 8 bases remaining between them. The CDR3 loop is CATSRERGYTEAFF. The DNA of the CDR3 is TGTGCCACCAGCAGAGAGCGGGGTTACACTGAAGCTTTCTTT.

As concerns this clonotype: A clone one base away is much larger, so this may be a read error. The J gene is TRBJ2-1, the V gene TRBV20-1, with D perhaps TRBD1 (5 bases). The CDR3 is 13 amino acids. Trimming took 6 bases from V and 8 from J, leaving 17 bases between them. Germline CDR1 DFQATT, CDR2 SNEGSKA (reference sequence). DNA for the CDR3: TGCAGTGCAAGTAGCAGGGTTCAAGATGAGCAGTTCTTC. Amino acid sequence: CSASSRVQDEQFF.

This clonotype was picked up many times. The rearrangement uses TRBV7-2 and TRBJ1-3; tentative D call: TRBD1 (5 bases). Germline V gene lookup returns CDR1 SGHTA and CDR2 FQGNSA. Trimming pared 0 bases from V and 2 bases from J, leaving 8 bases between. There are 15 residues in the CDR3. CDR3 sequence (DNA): TGTGCCAGCAGCTTAGCCGCGGGACCTGGAAACACCATATATTTT. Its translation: CASSLAAGPGNTIYF.

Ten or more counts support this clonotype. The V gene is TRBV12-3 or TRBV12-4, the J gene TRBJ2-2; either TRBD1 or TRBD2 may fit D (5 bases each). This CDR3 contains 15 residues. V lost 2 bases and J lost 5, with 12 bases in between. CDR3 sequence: CASSLSGRATGELFF. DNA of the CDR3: TGTGCCAGCAGTTTATCGGGGCGAGCAACCGGGGAGCTGTTTTTT.

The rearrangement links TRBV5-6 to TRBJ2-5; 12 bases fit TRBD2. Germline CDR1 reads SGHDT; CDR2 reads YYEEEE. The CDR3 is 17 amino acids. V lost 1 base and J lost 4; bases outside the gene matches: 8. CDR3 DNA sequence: TGTGCCAGCAGCTTGTGGCTAGCGGGGGGGCTGCTAGAGACCCAGTACTTC. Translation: CASSLWLAGGLLETQYF.

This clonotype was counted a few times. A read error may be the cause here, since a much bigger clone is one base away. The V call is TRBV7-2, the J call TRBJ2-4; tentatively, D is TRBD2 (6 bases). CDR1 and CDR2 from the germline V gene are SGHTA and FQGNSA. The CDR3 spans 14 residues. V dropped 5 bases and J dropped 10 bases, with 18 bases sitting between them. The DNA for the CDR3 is TGTGCCAGCAGCCCCGCCGGTGGGGGGAAAATTCAGTACTTC. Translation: CASSPAGGGKIQYF.

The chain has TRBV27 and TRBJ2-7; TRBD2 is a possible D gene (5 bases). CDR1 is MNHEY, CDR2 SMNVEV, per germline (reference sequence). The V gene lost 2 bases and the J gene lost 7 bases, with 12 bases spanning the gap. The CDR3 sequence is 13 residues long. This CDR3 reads CASSLGRDGEQYF. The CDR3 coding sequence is TGTGCCAGCAGTTTAGGACGGGATGGTGAGCAGTACTTC.

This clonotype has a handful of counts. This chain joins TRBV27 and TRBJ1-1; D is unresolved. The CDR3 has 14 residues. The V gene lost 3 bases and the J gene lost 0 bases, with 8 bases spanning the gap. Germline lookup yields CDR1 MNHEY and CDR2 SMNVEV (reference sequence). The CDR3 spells CASSFAYLNTEAFF. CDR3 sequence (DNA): TGTGCCAGCAGTTTTGCATACCTGAACACTGAAGCTTTCTTT.

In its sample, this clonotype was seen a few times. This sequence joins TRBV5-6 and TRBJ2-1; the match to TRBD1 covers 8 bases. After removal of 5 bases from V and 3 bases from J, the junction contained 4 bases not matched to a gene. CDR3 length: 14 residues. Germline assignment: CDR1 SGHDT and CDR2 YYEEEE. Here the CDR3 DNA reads TGTGCCAGCAGTCATGGACAGGGCTACAATGAGCAGTTCTTC. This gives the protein CASSHGQGYNEQFF.

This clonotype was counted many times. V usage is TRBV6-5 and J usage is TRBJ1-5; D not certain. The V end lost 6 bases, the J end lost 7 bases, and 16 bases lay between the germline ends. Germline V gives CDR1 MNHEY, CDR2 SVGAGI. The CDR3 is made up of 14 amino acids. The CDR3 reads CASSLDSGGQPQHF. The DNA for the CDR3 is TGTGCCAGCAGCCTCGATTCGGGAGGGCAGCCCCAGCATTTT.

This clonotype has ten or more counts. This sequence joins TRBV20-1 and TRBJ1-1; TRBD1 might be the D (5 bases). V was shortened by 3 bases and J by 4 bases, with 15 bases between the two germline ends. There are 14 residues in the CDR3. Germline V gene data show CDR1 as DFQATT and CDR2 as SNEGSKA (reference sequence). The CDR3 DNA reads TGCAGTGCTAGGACTGGGGCCCGGGCCACTGAAGCTTTCTTT. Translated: CSARTGARATEAFF.